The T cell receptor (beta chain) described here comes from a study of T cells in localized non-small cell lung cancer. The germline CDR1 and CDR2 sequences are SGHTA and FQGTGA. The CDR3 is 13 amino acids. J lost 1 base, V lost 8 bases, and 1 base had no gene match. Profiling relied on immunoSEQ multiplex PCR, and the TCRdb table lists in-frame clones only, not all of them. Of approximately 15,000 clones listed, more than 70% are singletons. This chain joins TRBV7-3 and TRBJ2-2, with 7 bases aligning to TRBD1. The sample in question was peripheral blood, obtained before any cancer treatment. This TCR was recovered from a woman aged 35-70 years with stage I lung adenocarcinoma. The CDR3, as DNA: TGTGCCAGCCGGGACAGGAACACCGGGGAGCTGTTTTTT. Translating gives CASRDRNTGELFF.